The 8 T cell receptor beta chains below come from one sample, sequenced in a study of blood T cell repertoires in COVID-19 (dated by TCRdb to 2018 to 2021). The library was built by means of the immunoSEQ multiplex PCR assay. This immuneACCESS table, as held by TCRdb, lists in-frame sequences with V and J called but not all clones. Of the missing ones, under half trace to an unresolved V gene in checked studies; the others have no known cause. Present in this sample are 180,000 or so clones, 65% to 90% of which were seen just once. Of the sample, around 8.2% falls within the top ten clones. Sequenced input: peripheral blood. The receptor set was obtained from a man in his 60s with acute or convalescent COVID-19.

CDR3 sequence reads: CASSSQRPDQANEKLFF. The CDR3 DNA follows: TGTGCCAGCAGCTCTCAACGTCCCGATCAGGCTAATGAAAAACTGTTTTTT. The chain uses TRBV5-4 and TRBJ1-4; no clear D. Germline-derived CDR1 and CDR2 are SGHNT and YYREEE (reference sequence). Between the trimmed V and J ends, which lost 3 bases and 3 bases, there was a span of 18 bases. The CDR3 is 17 residues long. Full variable domain (remainder filled in from reference TRBV5-4 and TRBJ1-4): ETGVTQSPTHLIKTRGQQVTLRCSSQSGHNTVSWYQQALGQGPQFIFQYYREEENGRGNFPPRFSGLQFPNYSSELNVNALELDDSALYLCASSSQRPDQANEKLFFGSGTQLSVL.

This rearrangement joins TRBV10-3 to TRBJ2-7, with 8 bases aligning to TRBD2. Germline V gene lookup returns CDR1 ENHRY and CDR2 SYGVKD. This CDR3 contains 13 residues. Unmatched junction bases numbered 5, after V lost 5 bases and J lost 5 bases. The CDR3 sequence is CAISQREFHEQYF. CDR3 bases: TGTGCCATCAGTCAGCGGGAGTTCCACGAGCAGTACTTC.

The J gene is TRBJ1-1, the V gene TRBV29-1; TRBD1 might be the D (5 bases). The germline V gene has CDR1 SQVTM and CDR2 ANQGSEA. V lost 5 bases and J 0 bases, leaving 10 bases between the germline ends. The CDR3 length is 13 residues. The CDR3 DNA follows: TGCAGCGTTAAGGGGATCATGAACACTGAAGCTTTCTTT. This sequence encodes CSVKGIMNTEAFF.

V gene TRBV11-2 combines with J gene TRBJ1-4; possible D gene TRBD1, 6 bases. V lost 0 bases and J 13 bases, leaving 18 bases between the germline ends. Per germline, CDR1 SGHAT and CDR2 FQNNGV. The CDR3 has 15 residues. The CDR3 sequence is CASSLDSTGSEGLFF. DNA for the CDR3: TGTGCCAGCAGCTTAGATTCGACAGGCTCCGAGGGACTGTTTTTT.

This clone was counted between two and nine times. The genes are TRBV5-8 and TRBJ1-5; 7 nucleotides align to TRBD1. There are 15 residues in the CDR3. Germline values: CDR1 SGHTS, CDR2 YDEGEE. Trimming cost V 2 bases and J 6 bases; bases outside gene matches: 8. This chain's CDR3 is CASSLGGSWGQPQHF. The CDR3, as DNA: TGTGCCAGCAGCTTAGGGGGCTCATGGGGTCAGCCCCAGCATTTT.

The CDR3 DNA is TGTGCCAGCAGTGGGACAGGAGGTCGCGGGGAGCTGTTTTTT. Translated, it gives CASSGTGGRGELFF. This chain links TRBV2 with TRBJ2-2; the match to TRBD1 covers 7 bases. This CDR3 has 14 residues. Unmatched junction bases numbered 6, after V lost 4 bases and J lost 7 bases. The V gene's germline CDR1 is SNHLY and CDR2 FYNNEI.

The chain uses TRBV30 and TRBJ2-7; no clear D. V was pared by 2 bases and J by 10 bases, with 12 bases between. The CDR3 has 11 amino acids. CDR1 GTSNPN and CDR2 SVGIG come from the germline V gene (reference sequence). In DNA form, the CDR3 reads TGTGCCTGGAGTCCGGTGGGCACCCAGTACTTC. Translation: CAWSPVGTQYF.

This chain connects TRBV10-3 to TRBJ2-3; maybe TRBD1 (5 bases). Looked up from germline, CDR1 is ENHRY and CDR2 is SYGVKD. CDR3 size: 15 residues. V was clipped by 6 bases and J by 0 bases, with 13 bases between them. This CDR3 reads CAISDRQRSTDTQYF. CDR3 nucleotides: TGTGCCATCAGCGACCGACAGCGAAGCACAGATACGCAGTATTTT.